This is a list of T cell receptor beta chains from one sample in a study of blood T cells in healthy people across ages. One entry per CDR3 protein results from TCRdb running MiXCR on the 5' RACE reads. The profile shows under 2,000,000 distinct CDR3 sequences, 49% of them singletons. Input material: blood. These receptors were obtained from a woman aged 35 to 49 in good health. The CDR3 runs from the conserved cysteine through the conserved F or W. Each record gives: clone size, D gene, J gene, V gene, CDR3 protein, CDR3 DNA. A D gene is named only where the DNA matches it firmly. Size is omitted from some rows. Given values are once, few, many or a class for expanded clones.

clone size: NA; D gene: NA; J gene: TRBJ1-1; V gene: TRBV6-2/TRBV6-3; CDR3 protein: CASSDPGGGNTEAFF; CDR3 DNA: TGTGCCAGCAGTGACCCCGGAGGAGGGAACACTGAAGCTTTCTTT
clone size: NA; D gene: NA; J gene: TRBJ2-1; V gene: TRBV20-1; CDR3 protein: CSARGDKGSYNEQFF; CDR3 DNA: TGCAGTGCTAGAGGGGATAAGGGATCCTACAATGAGCAGTTCTTC
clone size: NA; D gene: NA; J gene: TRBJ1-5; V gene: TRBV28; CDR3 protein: CASSRVAHSNQPQHF; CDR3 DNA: TGTGCCAGCAGTAGGGTTGCTCATAGCAATCAGCCCCAGCATTTT
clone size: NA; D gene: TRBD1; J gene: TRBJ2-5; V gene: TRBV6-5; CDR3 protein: CASSYSLRPGTGERNEQYF; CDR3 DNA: TGTGCCAGCAGTTACTCCCTTAGGCCCGGGACAGGGGAACGCAATGAGCAGTACTTC
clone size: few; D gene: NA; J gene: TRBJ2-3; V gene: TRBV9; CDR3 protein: CASSDGRVPDTQYF; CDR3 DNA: TGTGCCAGCAGCGACGGCAGGGTCCCAGATACGCAGTATTTT
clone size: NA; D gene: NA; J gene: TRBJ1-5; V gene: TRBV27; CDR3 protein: CASSAPHQPQHF; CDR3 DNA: TGTGCCAGCAGTGCCCCGCATCAGCCCCAGCATTTT
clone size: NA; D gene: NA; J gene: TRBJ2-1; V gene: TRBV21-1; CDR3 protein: CASSKKARPSGGQNEQFF; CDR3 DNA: TGTGCCAGCAGCAAAAAAGCTAGGCCTAGCGGGGGCCAGAATGAGCAGTTCTTC
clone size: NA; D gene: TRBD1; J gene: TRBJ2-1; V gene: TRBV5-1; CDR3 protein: CASRRTGTGYNEQFF; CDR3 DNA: TGCGCCAGCAGAAGAACCGGGACAGGCTACAATGAGCAGTTCTTC
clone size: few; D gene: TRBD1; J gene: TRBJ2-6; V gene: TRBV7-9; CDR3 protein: CASSQGRQGIGSGANVLTF; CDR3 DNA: TGTGCCAGCAGCCAAGGTCGACAGGGAATAGGCTCTGGGGCCAACGTCCTGACTTTC
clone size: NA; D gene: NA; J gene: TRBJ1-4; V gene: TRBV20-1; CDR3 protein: CSARAEGRNEKLFF; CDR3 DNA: TGCAGTGCTAGAGCGGAGGGAAGGAATGAAAAACTGTTTTTT
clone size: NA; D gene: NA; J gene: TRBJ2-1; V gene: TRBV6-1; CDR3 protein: CASRRMYEQFF; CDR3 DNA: TGTGCCAGCAGGCGAATGTATGAGCAGTTCTTC
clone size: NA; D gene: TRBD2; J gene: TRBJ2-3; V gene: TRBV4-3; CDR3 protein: CASSQSIAGLAGATDTQYF; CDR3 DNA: TGCGCCAGCAGCCAATCTATTGCGGGACTAGCGGGGGCCACAGATACGCAGTATTTT
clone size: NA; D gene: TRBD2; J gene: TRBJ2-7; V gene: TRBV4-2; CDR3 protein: CASSQDMTSGGYEQYF; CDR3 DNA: TGTGCCAGCAGCCAAGACATGACTAGCGGGGGGTACGAGCAGTACTTC
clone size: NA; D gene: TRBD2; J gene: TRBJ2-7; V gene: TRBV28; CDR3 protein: CASSRPPGLAGTQYF; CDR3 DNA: TGTGCCAGCAGCCGACCTCCGGGACTAGCGGGTACCCAGTACTTC
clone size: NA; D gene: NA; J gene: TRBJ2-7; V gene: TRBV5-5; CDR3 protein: CTSSLVGRSYEQYF; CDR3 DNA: TGTACCAGCAGCTTGGTGGGCAGGTCGTACGAGCAGTACTTC
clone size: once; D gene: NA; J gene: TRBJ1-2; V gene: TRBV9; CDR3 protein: CASSVGSPLEDWYGYTF; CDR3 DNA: TGTGCCAGCAGCGTAGGATCCCCGCTAGAGGATTGGTATGGCTACACCTTC
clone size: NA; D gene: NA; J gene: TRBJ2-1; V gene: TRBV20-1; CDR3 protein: CSAHGGYNEQFF; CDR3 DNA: TGCAGTGCCCACGGGGGCTACAATGAGCAGTTCTTC
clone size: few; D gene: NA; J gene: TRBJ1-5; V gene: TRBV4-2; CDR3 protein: CASSQERGAGTLSSNQPQHF; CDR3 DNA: TGTGCCAGCAGCCAAGAGCGGGGAGCCGGGACACTCTCAAGCAATCAGCCCCAGCATTTT
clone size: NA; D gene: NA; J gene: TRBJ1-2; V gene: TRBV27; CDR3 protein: CASSPAQRNYGYTF; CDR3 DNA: TGTGCCAGCAGCCCCGCGCAGAGAAACTATGGCTACACCTTC
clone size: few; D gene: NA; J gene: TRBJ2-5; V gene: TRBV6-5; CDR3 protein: CATTLGGAVGEETQYF; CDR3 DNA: TGTGCCACAACCTTGGGGGGGGCAGTAGGAGAAGAGACCCAGTACTTC
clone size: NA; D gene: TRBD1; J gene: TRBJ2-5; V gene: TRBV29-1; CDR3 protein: CSVEATGGDEQYF; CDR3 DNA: TGCAGCGTTGAAGCGACAGGGGGCGATGAGCAGTACTTC
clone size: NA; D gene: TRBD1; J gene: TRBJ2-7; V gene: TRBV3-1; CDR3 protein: CASSPLAGQGAYEQYF; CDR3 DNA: TGTGCCAGCAGCCCATTGGCAGGACAGGGGGCTTACGAGCAGTACTTC
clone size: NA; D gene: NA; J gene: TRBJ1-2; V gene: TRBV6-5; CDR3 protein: CAGSSTGNSYGYTF; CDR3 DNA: TGTGCCGGCAGCTCCACAGGGAACAGCTATGGCTACACCTTC
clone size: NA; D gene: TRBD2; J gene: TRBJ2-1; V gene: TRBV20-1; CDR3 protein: CSARVSGTSGGSGEQFF; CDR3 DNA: TGCAGTGCTAGAGTATCCGGGACTAGCGGGGGGTCCGGTGAGCAGTTCTTC
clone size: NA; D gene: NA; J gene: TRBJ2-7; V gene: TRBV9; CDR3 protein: CASSVSASRISYEQYF; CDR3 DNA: TGTGCCAGCAGCGTATCGGCTAGTCGGATTTCCTACGAGCAGTACTTC
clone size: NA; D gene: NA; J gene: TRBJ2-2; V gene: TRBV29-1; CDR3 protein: CSVAWDDTGELFF; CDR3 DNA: TGCAGCGTTGCCTGGGACGACACCGGGGAGCTGTTTTTT
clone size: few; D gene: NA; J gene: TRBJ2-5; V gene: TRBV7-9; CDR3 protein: CASRRWVETQYF; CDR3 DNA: TGTGCCAGCCGACGTTGGGTGGAGACCCAGTACTTC
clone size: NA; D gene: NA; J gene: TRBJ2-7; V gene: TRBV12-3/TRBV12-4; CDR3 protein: CASSFGGLVAYEQYF; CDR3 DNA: TGTGCCAGCAGTTTCGGGGGTCTCGTAGCCTACGAGCAGTACTTC
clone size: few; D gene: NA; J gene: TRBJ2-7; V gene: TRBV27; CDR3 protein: CASSLGPELYEQYF; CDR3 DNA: TGTGCCAGCAGTTTAGGCCCGGAACTCTACGAGCAGTACTTC
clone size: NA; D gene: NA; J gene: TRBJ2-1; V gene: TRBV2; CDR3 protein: CVSSEVYEQFF; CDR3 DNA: TGTGTCAGCAGTGAAGTCTATGAGCAGTTCTTC
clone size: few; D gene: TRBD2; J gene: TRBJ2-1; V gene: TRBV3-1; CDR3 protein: CASSQEGDYYNEQFF; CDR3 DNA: TGTGCCAGCAGCCAAGAGGGGGACTACTACAATGAGCAGTTCTTC
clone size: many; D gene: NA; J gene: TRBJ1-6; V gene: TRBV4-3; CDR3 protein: CASSNGDSYNSPLHF; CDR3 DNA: TGCGCCAGCAGCAACGGGGACTCCTATAATTCACCCCTCCACTTT
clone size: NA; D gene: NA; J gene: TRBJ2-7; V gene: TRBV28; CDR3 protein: CASRGLWQGDYEQYF; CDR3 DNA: TGTGCCAGCAGAGGTTTATGGCAGGGAGACTACGAGCAGTACTTC
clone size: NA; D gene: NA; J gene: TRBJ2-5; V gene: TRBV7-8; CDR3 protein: CASSHQQGPNQETQYF; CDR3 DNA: TGTGCCAGCAGCCACCAACAGGGCCCTAACCAAGAGACCCAGTACTTC
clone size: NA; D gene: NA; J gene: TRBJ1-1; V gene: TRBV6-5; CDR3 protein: CASSYLLHQRGDTEAFF; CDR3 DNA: TGTGCCAGCAGTTACCTCCTTCACCAAAGGGGGGACACTGAAGCTTTCTTT
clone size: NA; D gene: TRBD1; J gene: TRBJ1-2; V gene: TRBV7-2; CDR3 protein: CASSAGQTVHGYTF; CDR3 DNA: TGTGCCAGCAGCGCGGGACAGACGGTCCATGGCTACACCTTC
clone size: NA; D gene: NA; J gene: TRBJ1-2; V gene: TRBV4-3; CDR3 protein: CASSQGTRDFFYGYTF; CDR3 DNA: TGCGCCAGCAGCCAAGGAACTAGGGACTTCTTTTATGGCTACACCTTC
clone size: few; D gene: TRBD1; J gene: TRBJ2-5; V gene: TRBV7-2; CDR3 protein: CASSLARTGYQETQYF; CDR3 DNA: TGTGCCAGCAGCTTAGCGAGGACAGGGTACCAAGAGACCCAGTACTTC
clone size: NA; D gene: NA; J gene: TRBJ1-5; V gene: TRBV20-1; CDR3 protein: CSATGGAANQPQHF; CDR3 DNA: TGCAGTGCTACCGGGGGGGCGGCAAATCAGCCCCAGCATTTT
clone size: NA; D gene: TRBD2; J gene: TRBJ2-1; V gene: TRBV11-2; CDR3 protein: CASSRSGGASYNEQFF; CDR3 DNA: TGTGCCAGCAGCCGAAGCGGGGGGGCTTCCTACAATGAGCAGTTCTTC
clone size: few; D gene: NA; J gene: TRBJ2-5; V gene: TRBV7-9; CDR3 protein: CASSIGTYEETQYF; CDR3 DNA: TGTGCCAGCAGCATCGGGACTTACGAAGAGACCCAGTACTTC